A selection of T cell receptor beta chains follows, all from one sample in a study of T cells in Graves' hyperthyroidism and ophthalmopathy. TCRdb ran MiXCR on the multiplex PCR reads and lists one entry per CDR3 protein. The table records roughly 800,000 distinct CDR3 sequences, 35% to 45% of them present only once. The material sequenced was blood. The receptors were sampled from a man between 18 and 29 years old with Graves' hyperthyroidism. Each CDR3 is given with its conserved first and last residue. The D gene is left open where the match is weak. Rows give clone size only sometimes, using once, few, many, or a class for an expanded clone.

V gene	D gene	J gene	clone size	CDR3 protein	CDR3 DNA
TRBV6-6	-	TRBJ2-7	few	CASSQLQLEQYF	TGTGCCAGCAGTCAACTCCAGCTGGAGCAGTACTTC
TRBV9	TRBD2	TRBJ2-7	few	CASSVGGLAGTYEQYF	TGTGCCAGCAGCGTAGGGGGACTAGCGGGAACCTACGAGCAGTACTTC
TRBV5-8	-	TRBJ2-7	few	CASSRTGLGSYEQYF	TGTGCCAGCAGCCGAACAGGGTTGGGTTCCTACGAGCAGTACTTC
TRBV20-1	-	TRBJ2-7	-	CSALTLYGQLYEQYF	TGCAGTGCCCTAACTCTCTACGGACAGCTCTACGAGCAGTACTTC
TRBV5-1	-	TRBJ2-7	many	CASSWTGRGYEQYF	TGCGCCAGCAGCTGGACAGGCCGGGGGTACGAGCAGTACTTC
TRBV20-1	-	TRBJ1-4	many	CSARGTDNEKLFF	TGCAGTGCTAGAGGGACGGATAATGAAAAACTGTTTTTT
TRBV12-3/TRBV12-4	-	TRBJ1-2	-	CASTRNYGYTF	TGTGCCAGCACCCGTAACTATGGCTACACCTTC
TRBV7-3	-	TRBJ1-1	-	CASSFLTLMNTEAFF	TGTGCCAGCAGCTTCCTGACCCTTATGAACACTGAAGCTTTCTTT
TRBV7-9	TRBD1	TRBJ2-7	-	CAVSLWTGNEQYF	TGTGCCGTCAGCCTTTGGACAGGGAACGAGCAGTACTTC
TRBV5-6	-	TRBJ1-6	-	CASSLAGTLGSPLHF	TGTGCCAGCAGCTTGGCCGGGACACTCGGTTCACCCCTCCACTTT
TRBV4-2	-	TRBJ1-2	few	CASSQDRRGDYGYTF	TGTGCCAGCAGCCAAGATCGCAGGGGCGACTATGGCTACACCTTC
TRBV10-3	TRBD1	TRBJ2-3	-	CAIRPNRGRFTDTQYF	TGTGCCATCAGACCCAACAGGGGACGATTCACAGATACGCAGTATTTT
TRBV9	TRBD1	TRBJ1-4	-	CASRGSGTGNEKLFF	TGCGCCAGCAGGGGGTCCGGGACAGGGAATGAAAAACTGTTTTTT
TRBV25-1	-	TRBJ1-3	-	CASAGTQGNTIYF	TGTGCCAGCGCCGGGACACAGGGAAACACCATATATTTT
TRBV5-4	-	TRBJ1-1	-	CASSATLLTDTEAFF	TGTGCCAGCAGCGCAACACTCCTAACGGACACTGAAGCTTTCTTT
TRBV6-5	-	TRBJ1-4	few	CASSPRGVGLFF	TGTGCCAGCAGTCCACGCGGGGTAGGACTGTTTTTT